The T cell receptor (beta chain) described here comes from a study of beta chain features in type 1 diabetes. Study observations and caveats: When Type 1 diabetes patients were examined, their TCRB CDR3s proved moderately but significantly shorter in all four CD4+ subsets.

The entirety of the isolated RNA underwent reverse transcription, so expressed TCRB transcripts were sequenced. Libraries were prepared by immunoSEQ multiplex PCR; TCRdb keeps only in-frame clonotypes and omits some of them. The sample yields a few hundred thousand clones, about a tenth seen once. In its sample, this clone was seen a few times. Its antigen is not known. Trimming left V 0 bases short and J 0 bases short, with 13 bases between. This CDR3 contains 17 residues. Germline assignment: CDR1 SGDLS and CDR2 YYNGEE. The receptor's source is a young man with type 1 diabetes. Sample: naive CD4+ T cells from blood. The rearrangement links TRBV9 to TRBJ2-1; maybe TRBD2 (6 bases). The DNA of the CDR3 is TGTGCCAGCAGCGTAGATCGCGGGGCAAGCTCCTACAATGAGCAGTTCTTC. It yields the protein CASSVDRGASSYNEQFF.